The T cell receptor (beta chain) under discussion was sequenced for a study of PD-1 blockade in classical Hodgkin lymphoma. Regarding the study as a whole: Diversity in CD4+ TCRs, unlike that measured in CD8+ TCRs, had risen significantly by C4D1. According to reports, newly diagnosed patients had lower baseline TCR diversity than healthy donors, and relapsed/refractory patients had lower baseline TCR diversity still.

A note on this clone: What it recognizes is unknown. Other DNA sequences in the sample encode the same CDR3.

Every patient was affected by relapse after autologous stem cell transplantation, while exposure to brentuximab vedotin was not uniform. Repertoires were generated with immunoSEQ multiplex PCR, while TCRdb's copy carries only in-frame clones and drops some. The data contain roughly 40,000 clones, about 71% of them singletons. The clonotype was recovered from a human donor with classical Hodgkin lymphoma. This specimen consisted of peripheral blood mononuclear cells (PBMCs), obtained at baseline.

In nucleotides, the CDR3 is TGTGCCAGCAGCTTGCGCGGTTTCTATGGCTACACCTTC. As protein: CASSLRGFYGYTF. This chain links TRBV5-6 with TRBJ1-2; no clear D gene. Germline loops: CDR1 SGHDT, CDR2 YYEEEE. CDR3 length: 13 residues. Trimming cost V 1 base and J 4 bases, with 8 bases left between them. Combining the CDR3 with reference TRBV5-6 and TRBJ1-2 gives the whole variable domain DAGVTQSPTHLIKTRGQQVTLRCSPKSGHDTVSWYQQALGQGPQFIFQYYEEEERQRGNFPDRFSGHQFPNYSSELNVNALLLGDSALYLCASSLRGFYGYTFGSGTRLTVV.